This T cell receptor beta chain emerged from a study of T cells in Graves' hyperthyroidism and ophthalmopathy. The V end lost 4 bases, the J end lost 2 bases, and 19 bases lay between the germline ends. Germline assignment: CDR1 DFQATT and CDR2 SNEGSKA (reference sequence). The CDR3 extends over 16 amino acids. The source material, RNA transcripts, was used to amplify TCR beta CDR3 regions. The primer set for the first-round RT-PCR of the TCR CDR3 was HTBI. TCRdb itself ran the multiplex PCR reads through MiXCR, one entry per CDR3 protein. The sample has about 640,000 distinct CDR3 sequences, roughly 20% seen once. This clonotype has more than one count but fewer than ten.

Sequenced: blood. The gene calls are TRBV20-1 and TRBJ2-3; TRBD2 is a possible D gene (6 bases). The TCR comes from a young man with Graves' ophthalmopathy. The CDR3 is CSAKDFFAGLTDTQYF. As DNA, the CDR3 is TGCAGTGCTAAAGACTTCTTCGCGGGACTCACAGATACGCAGTATTTT.